This is a list of T cell receptor beta chains from one sample in a study of T cell responses to AZD1222 COVID-19 vaccine. Measured with immunoSEQ multiplex PCR; TCRdb has only the in-frame clones, and not every one. The sample has approximately 160,000 clones, 75% to 95% seen once. Specimen: peripheral blood, collected on day 0 of AZD1222 vaccination. These TCRs come from an adult in good health. CDR3s include the opening cysteine and the closing phenylalanine or tryptophan. D genes are given only for firm matches. For some rows the clone size is stated as once, few or many, or as a class when expanded; others skip it.

v_call	j_call	clone_size	d_call	cdr3_nt	cdr3_aa
TRBV12-3/TRBV12-4	TRBJ1-6	NA	NA	TGTGCCAGCAGTTTGTACGGTGATTCACCCCTCCACTTT	CASSLYGDSPLHF
TRBV27	TRBJ2-1	NA	TRBD1	TGTGCCAGCAGGAACAGGGGTAATGAGCAGTTCTTC	CASRNRGNEQFF
TRBV5-6	TRBJ1-3	few	TRBD1	TGTGCCAGCAGCTTCCGGGACAGAATAGGAAACACCATATATTTT	CASSFRDRIGNTIYF
TRBV10-3	TRBJ2-5	NA	NA	TGTGCCATCAGTGATCCGGGACAAACGGATAGGCCGCAAGAGACCCAGTACTTC	CAISDPGQTDRPQETQYF
TRBV3-1/TRBV3-2	TRBJ2-3	NA	TRBD1	TGTGCCAGCAGCCATGGGACAGGGAGGACAGATACGCAGTATTTT	CASSHGTGRTDTQYF
TRBV29-1	TRBJ1-3	NA	TRBD1	TGCAGCTTCCGACAGGGCTCTGGAAACACCATATATTTT	CSFRQGSGNTIYF
TRBV28	TRBJ2-2	NA	NA	TGTGCCAGCAGTCCCCCATTTGGCAGGGGGGGAAACACCGGGGAGCTGTTTTTT	CASSPPFGRGGNTGELFF
TRBV6-4	TRBJ1-2	NA	TRBD1	TGTGCCAGCAATAAACCGACAGGGGGTGGCTACACCTTC	CASNKPTGGGYTF
TRBV29-1	TRBJ2-3	once	TRBD2	TGCAGCGTTGCTCCCGCGTTAGGGGCGGGGGTCACAGATACGCAGTATTTT	CSVAPALGAGVTDTQYF
TRBV6-4	TRBJ1-2	NA	NA	TGTGCCAGCAGTGACTACAGGGAGGACTATGGCTACACCTTC	CASSDYREDYGYTF
TRBV4-1	TRBJ1-3	NA	NA	TGCGCCAGCAGCCAATACTACTCCTCTGGAAACACCATATATTTT	CASSQYYSSGNTIYF
TRBV25-1	TRBJ1-5	NA	NA	TGTGCCAGCAGTGGCGAAGGGGACTATATGAGCAATCAGCCCCAGCATTTT	CASSGEGDYMSNQPQHF
TRBV28	TRBJ1-2	NA	NA	TGTGCCATCTTAGGGGTAACAGGGACCTTCTATGGCTACACCTTC	CAILGVTGTFYGYTF
TRBV12-3/TRBV12-4	TRBJ1-2	once	NA	TGTGCCAGCAGTTGGTCCGACTATGGCTACACCTTC	CASSWSDYGYTF
TRBV7-2	TRBJ2-2	few	TRBD1	TGTGCCAGCAGCTCCCGACGGACAGGGGTATTCACCGGGGAGCTGTTTTTT	CASSSRRTGVFTGELFF
TRBV3-1/TRBV3-2	TRBJ1-6	NA	NA	TGTGCCAGCAGCCAAGACGGGGGGCGAGGTAATTCACCCCTCCACTTT	CASSQDGGRGNSPLHF
TRBV5-4	TRBJ1-3	NA	NA	TGTGCCAGCAGCCCCAGAAGCGGGACTGGAAACACCATATATTTT	CASSPRSGTGNTIYF
TRBV27	TRBJ2-3	NA	TRBD1	TGTGCCAGCAGTTTTACAGGGGGCTGGGGAGATACGCAGTATTTT	CASSFTGGWGDTQYF
TRBV6-1	TRBJ2-4	NA	TRBD1	TGTGCCAGCAGTTTCGACGGGACAGAGGCGAGAATTCAGTACTTC	CASSFDGTEARIQYF
TRBV29-1	TRBJ1-2	NA	NA	TGCAGCGGCCGACAGGCGAACTATGGCTACACCTTC	CSGRQANYGYTF
TRBV4-3	TRBJ1-2	NA	NA	TGCGCCAGCAGCCAAGATAGGGCAGGGTATGGCTACACCTTC	CASSQDRAGYGYTF
TRBV5-1	TRBJ2-7	NA	NA	TGCGCCAGCAGCTTGACTGGATCCCCCCCTTACGAGCAGTACTTC	CASSLTGSPPYEQYF
TRBV28	TRBJ2-3	medium-sized	NA	TGTGCCAGCAGCCGGGACTCTAGCACAGATACGCAGTATTTT	CASSRDSSTDTQYF
TRBV9	TRBJ1-5	NA	NA	TGTGCCAGCAGCGTAGATTCGCGGCGAAGCAATCAGCCCCAGCATTTT	CASSVDSRRSNQPQHF
TRBV28	TRBJ2-2	NA	TRBD2	TGTGCCAGCAGCCGACTAGCGGCGGGCCCAGGGGCCGGGGAGCTGTTTTTT	CASSRLAAGPGAGELFF
TRBV19	TRBJ1-5	NA	NA	TGTGCCAGTAGTATAGATCGGTATAGCAATCAGCCCCAGCATTTT	CASSIDRYSNQPQHF
TRBV27	TRBJ1-3	NA	NA	TGTGCCAGCAGTCCAGGGGTTTCTGGAAACACCATATATTTT	CASSPGVSGNTIYF
TRBV7-6	TRBJ1-4	NA	NA	TGTGCCAGCAGCCCCGCGGGGAAGAGGAGTGAAAAACTGTTTTTT	CASSPAGKRSEKLFF
TRBV28	TRBJ2-1	NA	TRBD2	TGTGCCAGCAGTTTATGGTTTCTAGCGGGGGGAAGCCTTCCGAGCTCCTACAATGAGCAGTTCTTC	CASSLWFLAGGSLPSSYNEQFF
TRBV11-3	TRBJ1-3	NA	NA	TGTGCCAGCAGCCCACCAGGGATCAGGGCTGGAAACACCATATATTTT	CASSPPGIRAGNTIYF
TRBV15	TRBJ1-1	NA	NA	TGTGCCACTCGGACAGACACTGAAGCTTTCTTT	CATRTDTEAFF
TRBV5-1	TRBJ1-1	NA	TRBD1	TGCGCCAGCAGCTCTACGACAGGGGGTAACACTGAAGCTTTCTTT	CASSSTTGGNTEAFF
TRBV14	TRBJ2-7	NA	NA	TGTGCCAGCAGCCAAGATTTAGGACCCCGGGGGCAGTACTTC	CASSQDLGPRGQYF
TRBV5-1	TRBJ2-7	NA	TRBD2	TGCGCCAGCAGCCCGGGGTACTTAGGACTAGCGACCTACGAGCAGTACTTC	CASSPGYLGLATYEQYF
TRBV19	TRBJ1-2	NA	TRBD1	TGTGCCAGTAGTATGGGGGACAGGGTTGGCTACACCTTC	CASSMGDRVGYTF
TRBV5-1	TRBJ1-1	few	NA	TGCGCCAGCAGCTATTTAGGACTGGGGGACACTGAAGCTTTCTTT	CASSYLGLGDTEAFF
TRBV9	TRBJ1-3	NA	NA	TGTGCCAGCAGCGTAGGGTCAGGGCGAGACACCATATATTTT	CASSVGSGRDTIYF
TRBV11-3	TRBJ1-1	few	NA	TGTGCCAGCAGCTTAAGGTTTAACACTGAAGCTTTCTTT	CASSLRFNTEAFF
TRBV5-1	TRBJ1-5	NA	NA	TGCGCCAGCAGCTCAGGGTTGTCGGACAATCAGCCCCAGCATTTT	CASSSGLSDNQPQHF
TRBV6-5	TRBJ2-5	NA	TRBD2	TGTGCCAGCAGTTACTCGATATGGGGAGGGGAGACCCAGTACTTC	CASSYSIWGGETQYF
TRBV5-5	TRBJ1-2	NA	NA	TGTGCCAGCAGCTTTCAGGGTGGCTATGGCTACACCTTC	CASSFQGGYGYTF
TRBV28	TRBJ1-5	medium-sized	NA	TGTGCCAGCAGCCCAGACAGTCATGGTAGCAATCAGCCCCAGCATTTT	CASSPDSHGSNQPQHF
TRBV19	TRBJ2-7	NA	TRBD2	TGTGCCAGTACCCCTGCCGGGGGGGATAGCTCCTACGAGCAGTACTTC	CASTPAGGDSSYEQYF
TRBV28	TRBJ1-5	once	NA	TGTGCCAGCACCTTAAGTCATCAGCCCCAGCATTTT	CASTLSHQPQHF
TRBV7-3	TRBJ2-1	NA	TRBD2	TGTGCCAGCAGTTCCGGACTAGCGGGGGGGCAGGAGCAGTTCTTC	CASSSGLAGGQEQFF
TRBV6-1	TRBJ1-2	NA	NA	TGTGCCAGCAGTGAATATACGGGAGGCTCACGCTATGGCTACACCTTC	CASSEYTGGSRYGYTF
TRBV5-6	TRBJ2-7	few	NA	TGTGCCAGCAGCCAGCAGGGGAATGTCTACGAGCAGTACTTC	CASSQQGNVYEQYF
TRBV4-2	TRBJ2-1	NA	TRBD2	TGTGCCAGCAGCCAGTCAATGGGGCTAGCGGAATACAATGAGCAGTTCTTC	CASSQSMGLAEYNEQFF